The 24 T cell receptor beta chains presented below share a single source sample, sequenced in a study of T cell responses to AZD1222 COVID-19 vaccine (dated by TCRdb to 2020 to 2022). Libraries were made using the immunoSEQ multiplex PCR assay. TCRdb took over this immuneACCESS table, retaining in-frame rearrangements with V and J assigned. Such tables are incomplete; in checked studies, under half of the missing clones stem from an unresolved V gene, and the remainder is unexplained. The sample contains 150,000 to 200,000 clones, around nine tenths of them found a single time. The biggest ten clones account for 9.5% to 13% of the sample. Taken with the paper, the label for time point translates to: about 28 days (+/-7) after the second vaccine dose. The sequencing used peripheral blood, collected 28 days after the second AZD1222 dose. Receptors were obtained from an adult who received the AZD1222 COVID-19 vaccine.

This clone was recorded a few times. This chain links TRBV19 with TRBJ1-2; 8 bases are shared with TRBD1. The CDR3 is 13 amino acids. In germline, CDR1 is LNHDA, CDR2 SQIVND (reference sequence). Losses at the gene ends were 6 bases for V and 3 bases for J; bases not matched to a gene: 3. CDR3 bases: TGTGCCAGTAGCGGACAGGGCGACTATGGCTACACCTTC. As protein: CASSGQGDYGYTF. Full variable domain (rest looked up from reference TRBV19 and TRBJ1-2): DGGITQSPKYLFRKEGQNVTLSCEQNLNHDAMYWYRQDPGQGLRLIYYSQIVNDFQKGDIAEGYSVSREKKESFPLTVTSAQKNPTAFYLCASSGQGDYGYTFGSGTRLTVV.

The genes are TRBV6-4 and TRBJ1-2, with 9 nucleotides matching TRBD1. This CDR3 is 13 amino acids long. The ends lost 3 bases at V and 9 bases at J; junction bases unmatched: 5. From germline, CDR1 is MRHNA and CDR2 SNTAGT. CDR3 in DNA: TGTGCCAGCAGTGAGATGACAGGGGGGAGCTACACCTTC. Protein product: CASSEMTGGSYTF.

The chain joins TRBV9 to TRBJ2-6; 9 bases are shared with TRBD1. Trimming at V came to 4 bases and at J to 2 bases, leaving 4 bases not matched to a gene. The CDR3 runs to 16 residues. The V gene's germline CDR1 is SGDLS and CDR2 YYNGEE. CDR3 loop: CASSLQGAPGANVLTF. The CDR3 DNA reads as TGTGCCAGCAGCTTACAGGGGGCCCCTGGGGCCAACGTCCTGACTTTC.

The chain has TRBV9 and TRBJ1-4; D is undetermined. This CDR3 comprises 13 residues. V was trimmed by 7 bases and J by 3 bases, leaving 10 bases between them. Per germline, CDR1 SGDLS and CDR2 YYNGEE. The CDR3 sequence: CASGGLANEKLFF. Written as DNA, the CDR3 is TGTGCCAGCGGAGGGTTAGCTAATGAAAAACTGTTTTTT.

CDR3 sequence: CASSDTRGLGANVLTF. CDR3 DNA sequence: TGTGCCAGCAGTGATACCCGGGGGCTGGGGGCCAACGTCCTGACTTTC. The V gene is TRBV25-1, the J gene TRBJ2-6; D may match TRBD1 or TRBD2 (6 bases each). This CDR3 region has 16 residues. The germline CDR1 and CDR2 sequences are MGHDK and SYGVNS. V was trimmed by 3 bases and J by 4 bases, leaving 13 bases between them.

The rearrangement uses TRBV4-1 and TRBJ1-4, with D unresolved. The CDR3 length is 15 residues. V dropped 1 base and J dropped 0 bases, with 6 bases sitting between them. Germline lookup yields CDR1 MGHRA and CDR2 YSYEKL. The CDR3 nucleotides are TGCGCCAGCAGCCAAGCAGGCGCAACTAATGAAAAACTGTTTTTT. Amino acids: CASSQAGATNEKLFF.

The chain carries TRBV19 and TRBJ2-1; 9 bases are a match to TRBD2. V was pared by 3 bases and J by 7 bases, with 7 bases of the junction left unmatched. CDR1 and CDR2 from the germline V gene are LNHDA and SQIVND (reference sequence). The CDR3 contains 15 residues. The CDR3 DNA reads TGTGCCAGTAGTATTAGGCGGGGGGGCAATAATGAGCAGTTCTTC. This encodes CASSIRRGGNNEQFF. The full variable domain, rest sourced from reference TRBV19 and TRBJ2-1, is DGGITQSPKYLFRKEGQNVTLSCEQNLNHDAMYWYRQDPGQGLRLIYYSQIVNDFQKGDIAEGYSVSREKKESFPLTVTSAQKNPTAFYLCASSIRRGGNNEQFFGPGTRLTVL.

This clone was picked up one time. This chain links TRBV30 with TRBJ1-1, with D tentatively TRBD1 (5 bases). Per germline, CDR1 GTSNPN and CDR2 SVGIG (reference sequence). The CDR3 contains 14 residues. Trimming pared 0 bases from V and 5 bases from J, leaving 13 bases between. The CDR3 DNA is TGTGCCTGGAGTGTAGTATTGGGGGGGACTGAAGCTTTCTTT. Amino acid sequence: CAWSVVLGGTEAFF.

The chain joins TRBV7-9 to TRBJ2-3, with D perhaps assigned TRBD1 or TRBD2 (5 bases each). The V gene's germline CDR1 is SEHNR and CDR2 FQNEAQ (reference sequence). V was trimmed by 6 bases and J by 0 bases, leaving 13 bases between them. The CDR3 extends over 15 amino acids. CDR3 coding DNA: TGTGCCAGCAGTCGGGACGACCTTAGCACAGATACGCAGTATTTT. Translated: CASSRDDLSTDTQYF.

V gene TRBV2 combines with J gene TRBJ2-7; 8 bases fit TRBD2. The J segment lost 3 bases and the V segment lost 7 bases, leaving 17 bases of the junction unmatched. The CDR3 sequence is 17 residues long. Germline V CDR1 and CDR2: SNHLY, FYNNEI. The CDR3 nucleotides read TGTGCCAGCAAGCTCTCTCCGCGGGGGGTTACTGACTACGAGCAGTACTTC. This gives the protein CASKLSPRGVTDYEQYF.

This clone has more than one count but fewer than ten. This chain connects TRBV19 to TRBJ2-7, with TRBD2 identical over 11 bases. V trimming: 9 bases; J trimming: 0 bases; junction bases outside the gene matches: 4. The CDR3 loop spans 14 amino acids. The germline V gene encodes CDR1 LNHDA and CDR2 SQIVND (reference sequence). The CDR3 DNA follows: TGTGCCAGCAGACTAGCGGGGAACTCCTACGAGCAGTACTTC. It yields the protein CASRLAGNSYEQYF.

The genes are TRBV7-9 and TRBJ2-5, with 7 bases matching TRBD1. The J segment lost 3 bases and the V segment lost 11 bases, leaving 9 bases of the junction unmatched. Germline V gives CDR1 SEHNR, CDR2 FQNEAQ (reference sequence). The CDR3 is made up of 13 amino acids. CDR3 sequence (DNA): TGTGCCGGGAGCAGGGGGATTGAAGAGACCCAGTACTTC. Protein product: CAGSRGIEETQYF.

The chain combines TRBV30 with TRBJ1-1, with no clear D. CDR1 GTSNPN and CDR2 SVGIG come from the germline V gene (reference sequence). The CDR3 spans 13 residues. The V end was cut by 7 bases, the J end by 1 base, with 13 bases between. CDR3: CASKGTRNTEAFF. In DNA, the CDR3 is TGTGCCTCGAAGGGCACCCGGAACACTGAAGCTTTCTTT.

The gene calls are TRBV2 and TRBJ1-4; 8 bases are a match to TRBD1. The germline V gene has CDR1 SNHLY and CDR2 FYNNEI. The CDR3 consists of 16 residues. After removal of 8 bases from V and 1 base from J, the junction contained 9 bases not matched to a gene. The CDR3 region has the DNA TGTGCCAGCCTTTACAGGGGGATTTTAACTAATGAAAAACTGTTTTTT. Translation gives CASLYRGILTNEKLFF.

The gene calls are TRBV6-2 or TRBV6-3 and TRBJ2-1; D gene unclear. The CDR3 extends over 11 amino acids. With 1 base removed from V and 10 bases from J, the gap between germline ends came to 5 bases. Germline CDR1 is MNHEY and CDR2 is SVGEGT. Written as DNA, the CDR3 is TGTGCCAGCAGTTACTTGGGGGAGCAGTTCTTC. This codes for CASSYLGEQFF.

This chain joins TRBV30 and TRBJ2-2; maybe TRBD2 (7 bases). The CDR3 extends over 14 amino acids. Germline values: CDR1 GTSNPN, CDR2 SVGIG (reference sequence). V was shortened by 4 bases and J by 3 bases, with 12 bases between the two germline ends. Here the CDR3 reads CAWKAGADTGELFF. The CDR3 bases are TGTGCCTGGAAGGCGGGGGCGGACACCGGGGAGCTGTTTTTT.

This rearrangement joins TRBV21-1 to TRBJ1-2; the D call of TRBD1 is as the table states it, not checked on the DNA. TRBV21-1 is flagged as a pseudogene. The CDR3 is made up of 12 amino acids. The chain's CDR3 is CAMGEQGWGYTF. CDR3 DNA sequence: TGTGCTATGGGCGAACAGGGATGGGGCTACACCTTC.

The chain has TRBV5-1 and TRBJ1-2, with 7 bases that match TRBD1. The CDR3 has 15 residues. Germline V lookup: CDR1 SGHRS, CDR2 YFSETQ. J gave up 1 base and V 5 bases, and 8 bases lay outside the gene matches. In DNA, the CDR3 is TGCGCCAGCAGACCGGGACAGTCAAGTAACTATGGCTACACCTTC. Its protein product is CASRPGQSSNYGYTF.

The J gene is TRBJ1-5, the V gene TRBV6-2 or TRBV6-3; D is ambiguous. Germline V lookup: CDR1 MNHEY, CDR2 SVGEGT. The CDR3 runs 16 residues. Trimming left V 6 bases short and J 3 bases short, with 18 bases between. CDR3 nucleotide sequence: TGTGCCAGCAGCGGCCCCCCAGGACGGAACAATCAGCCCCAGCATTTT. This gives the protein CASSGPPGRNNQPQHF.

This chain joins TRBV19 and TRBJ1-5; 12 nucleotides line up with TRBD1. The length of the CDR3 is 22 residues. V lost 5 bases to trimming and J lost 2 bases; unmatched junction nucleotides: 22. Per the germline V gene, CDR1 is LNHDA and CDR2 is SQIVND (reference sequence). CDR3 coding DNA: TGTGCCAGTAGTTCTCCACCCTTCGCCGGGACAGGGGGCGATTTTGGCAATCAGCCCCAGCATTTT. It yields the protein CASSSPPFAGTGGDFGNQPQHF.

The chain joins TRBV7-8 to TRBJ1-1; D gene uncertain. The CDR3 is made up of 14 amino acids. Trimming took off 5 bases at V and 1 base at J, with 11 bases between the two ends. Germline V CDR1 and CDR2: SGHVS, FQNEAQ. The CDR3 protein is CASSQLGRNTEAFF. In DNA, the CDR3 is TGTGCCAGCAGCCAACTTGGGAGGAACACTGAAGCTTTCTTT.

V gene TRBV4-3 combines with J gene TRBJ2-3; 8 bases fit TRBD2. From germline, CDR1 is LGHNA and CDR2 YSLEER. Trimming at V came to 5 bases and at J to 4 bases, leaving 11 bases not matched to a gene. The CDR3 length is 16 residues. The CDR3 loop reads CASSAGRGGPADTQYF. CDR3 bases: TGCGCCAGCAGCGCCGGGAGGGGGGGGCCGGCAGATACGCAGTATTTT.

Details on this clone: Other nucleotide sequences in the sample specify the same CDR3. The V and J genes are TRBV7-2 and TRBJ1-1, with D uncertain. Germline CDR1 reads SGHTA; CDR2 reads FQGNSA. V lost 2 bases and J lost 2, with 6 bases in between. The CDR3 length is 13 residues. Here the CDR3 DNA reads TGTGCCAGCAGCTTAACCAGAAACACTGAAGCTTTCTTT. Translated: CASSLTRNTEAFF.

This sequence joins TRBV18 and TRBJ1-3, with 12 bases fitting TRBD1. The CDR3 covers 16 residues. J lost 2 bases, V lost 6 bases, and 5 bases had no gene match. Germline loops: CDR1 KGHSH, CDR2 LQKENI. The CDR3 DNA follows: TGTGCCAGCTCCCGGGACAGGGGGCGTCCTGGAAACACCATATATTTT. It is translated as CASSRDRGRPGNTIYF.